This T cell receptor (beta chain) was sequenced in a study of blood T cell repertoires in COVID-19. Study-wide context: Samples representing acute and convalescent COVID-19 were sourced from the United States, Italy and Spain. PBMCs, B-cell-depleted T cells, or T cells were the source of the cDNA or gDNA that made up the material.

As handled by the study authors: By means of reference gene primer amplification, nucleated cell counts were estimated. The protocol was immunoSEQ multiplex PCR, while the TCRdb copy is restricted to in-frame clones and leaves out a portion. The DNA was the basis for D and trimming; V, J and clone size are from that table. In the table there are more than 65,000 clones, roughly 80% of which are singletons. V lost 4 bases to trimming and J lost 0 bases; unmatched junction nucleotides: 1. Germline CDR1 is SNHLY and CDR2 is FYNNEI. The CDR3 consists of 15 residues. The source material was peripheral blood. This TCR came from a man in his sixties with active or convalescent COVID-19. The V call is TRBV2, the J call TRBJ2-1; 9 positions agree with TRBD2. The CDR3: CASSAAGGSYNEQFF. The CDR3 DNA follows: TGTGCCAGCAGTGCAGCGGGGGGCTCCTACAATGAGCAGTTCTTC.